What follows is one TCR beta chain and its context. This specimen belongs to a study of control samples from healthy donors and cancer patients. Clones were sequenced by immunoSEQ multiplex PCR, and TCRdb holds only the in-frame ones, with some missing. This table holds 80,000 to 100,000 clones, about 86% found once. Sequencing used blood. The origin of this receptor is a man under 40 in good health.

The CDR3 sequence: CASSPRDRRREAFF. CDR3 in DNA: TGTGCCAGTAGTCCCCGGGACAGGAGGCGTGAAGCTTTCTTT. The chain carries TRBV19 and TRBJ1-1, with TRBD1 identical over 8 bases. Germline loops: CDR1 LNHDA, CDR2 SQIVND (reference sequence). The CDR3 sequence is 14 residues long. With V trimmed by 5 bases and J by 7 bases, 9 bases remained unmatched. The full variable domain, in which reference TRBV19 and TRBJ1-1 provide the parts outside the CDR3, is DGGITQSPKYLFRKEGQNVTLSCEQNLNHDAMYWYRQDPGQGLRLIYYSQIVNDFQKGDIAEGYSVSREKKESFPLTVTSAQKNPTAFYLCASSPRDRRREAFFGQGTRLTVV.